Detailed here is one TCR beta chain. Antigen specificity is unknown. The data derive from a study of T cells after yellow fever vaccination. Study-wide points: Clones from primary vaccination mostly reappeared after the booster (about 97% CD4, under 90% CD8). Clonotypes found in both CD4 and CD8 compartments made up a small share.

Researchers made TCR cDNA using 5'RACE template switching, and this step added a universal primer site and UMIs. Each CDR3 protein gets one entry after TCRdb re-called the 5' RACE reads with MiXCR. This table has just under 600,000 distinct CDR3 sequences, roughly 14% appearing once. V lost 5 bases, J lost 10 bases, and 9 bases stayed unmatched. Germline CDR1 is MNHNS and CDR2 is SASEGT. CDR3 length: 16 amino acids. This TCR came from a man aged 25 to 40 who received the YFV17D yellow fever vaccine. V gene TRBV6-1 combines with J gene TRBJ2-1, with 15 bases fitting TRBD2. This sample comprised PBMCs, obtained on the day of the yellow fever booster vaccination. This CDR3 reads CASSRAGLAGGREQFF. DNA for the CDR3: TGTGCCAGCAGTCGAGCCGGACTAGCGGGAGGGCGGGAGCAGTTCTTC.